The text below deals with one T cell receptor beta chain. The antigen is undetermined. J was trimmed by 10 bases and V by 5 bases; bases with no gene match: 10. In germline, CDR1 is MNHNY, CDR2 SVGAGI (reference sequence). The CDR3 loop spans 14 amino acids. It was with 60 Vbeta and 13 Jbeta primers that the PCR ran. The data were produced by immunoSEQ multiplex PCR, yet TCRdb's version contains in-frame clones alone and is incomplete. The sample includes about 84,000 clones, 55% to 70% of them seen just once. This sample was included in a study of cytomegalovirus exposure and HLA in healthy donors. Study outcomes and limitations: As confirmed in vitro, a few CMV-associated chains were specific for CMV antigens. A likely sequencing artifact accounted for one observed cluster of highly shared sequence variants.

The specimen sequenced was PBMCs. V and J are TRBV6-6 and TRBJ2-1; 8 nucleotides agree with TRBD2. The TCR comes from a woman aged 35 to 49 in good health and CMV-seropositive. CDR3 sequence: CASSPLAGPPEQFF. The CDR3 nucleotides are TGTGCCAGCAGTCCCCTAGCGGGTCCTCCGGAGCAGTTCTTC.